What follows is one T cell receptor beta chain and its context. Its antigen is undetermined. These data are taken from a study of cytomegalovirus exposure and HLA in healthy donors. Study background: Most donors, around 81% of approximately 400 genotyped, fell in the Caucasian-associated ancestry cluster. The study, taken as a whole, reports: The study found most TCR sequences rare, yet found some public TCRs in many donors. Reportedly, fewer N-insertions than the roughly 600-donor mean appeared in an Asian-associated ancestry cluster in a later analysis.

The PCR had 60 Vbeta and 13 Jbeta primers. TCRdb keeps only in-frame clones here, not all; method: immunoSEQ multiplex PCR. The table records more than 95,000 clones, roughly 76% of them present only once. Those who donated were healthy bone marrow donors. Unmatched junction bases numbered 11, after V lost 6 bases and J lost 8 bases. The germline gives CDR1 SQVTM, CDR2 ANQGSEA. The CDR3 consists of 15 residues. The chain joins TRBV29-1 to TRBJ2-1, with TRBD2 matching 12 bases. The sequence came from a woman aged 45-65 years in good health and CMV-seronegative. The sample consisted of PBMCs. The CDR3 loop reads CSVRTSGTPGDEQFF. In DNA form, the CDR3 reads TGCAGCGTCCGGACTAGCGGGACCCCTGGGGATGAGCAGTTCTTC.